This T cell receptor beta chain was recovered during a study of radiotherapy plus CTLA-4 blockade in lung cancer. With ipilimumab providing CTLA-4 blockade, focal radiation was administered to patients who had chemo-refractory metastatic non-small-cell lung cancer. The method was immunoSEQ multiplex PCR; TCRdb's version includes in-frame clones alone and lacks a portion of them. The sample holds 80,000 to 95,000 clones, around 80% seen once. Study-level findings and limits: Among blood TCR repertoires after radiotherapy plus ipilimumab, tumor-derived clones expanded.

V shed 3 bases and J 3 bases; nucleotides not matched to a gene: 4. In germline, CDR1 is MDHEN, CDR2 SYDVKM. This CDR3 contains 15 residues. A remark on this clone: As yet, its antigen is unknown.

This receptor was obtained from a human donor with non-small cell lung cancer that progressed on radiotherapy plus ipilimumab. The chain joins TRBV28 to TRBJ2-5; 10 nucleotides align to TRBD1. Sequences were derived from peripheral blood, sampled from a patient treated with radiotherapy plus ipilimumab. The chain's CDR3 is CASSLLGQGEETQYF. The DNA for the CDR3 is TGTGCCAGCAGTTTGTTAGGACAGGGGGAAGAGACCCAGTACTTC. The whole variable domain, filled in from reference TRBV28 and TRBJ2-5, reads DVKVTQSSRYLVKRTGEKVFLECVQDMDHENMFWYRQDPGLGLRLIYFSYDVKMKEKGDIPEGYSVSREKKERFSLILESASTNQTSMYLCASSLLGQGEETQYFGPGTRLLVL.